The clone carrying this TCR beta chain is medium-sized in the sample. The antigen remains unidentified. This sample is drawn from a study of circulating CD8 cells and anti-PD-1 response in melanoma. The wider study: Response groups: complete/partial responders versus stable/progressive non-responders.

From live CD3+CD8+TCRalphabeta+ cells, four PD-1 and/or TIGIT subsets were sorted. The QIAseq Immune Repertoire TCR panel built the libraries from 15 ng of total RNA. TCRdb re-analysed the reads in MiXCR, keeping a single row per CDR3 protein. Of about 800 distinct CDR3 sequences listed, approximately 7% are singletons. General study points: Most experiments lacked replicates.

Trimming cost V 0 bases and J 0 bases, with 10 bases left between them. The CDR3 is 16 amino acids. Looked up from germline, CDR1 is MGHRA and CDR2 is YSYEKL. The chain recombines TRBV4-1 with TRBJ2-3; D remains ambiguous. The receptor's source is a human donor with melanoma. The input for sequencing was CD8+ T cells from PBMCs, taken at baseline or after one month of anti-PD-1 therapy (not recorded which). The DNA for the CDR3 is TGCGCCAGCAGCCAAGATGGGATACCTAGCACAGATACGCAGTATTTT. Amino acids: CASSQDGIPSTDTQYF.